Each of the 23 T cell receptor beta chains below was sequenced from the same sample in a study of blood T cell repertoires in COVID-19. The data were produced by immunoSEQ multiplex PCR, yet TCRdb's version contains in-frame clones alone and is incomplete. The table records roughly 30,000 clones, 85% to 90% of them present only once. The sequenced sample consisted of peripheral blood. The receptor source for this set is a human donor with acute or convalescent COVID-19. The donor label of this sample is uncertain.

This chain joins TRBV29-1 and TRBJ1-2, with a tentative D call TRBD1 (6 bases). The CDR3 spans 13 residues. Germline V gives CDR1 SQVTM, CDR2 ANQGSEA. The V end was cut by 6 bases, the J end by 4 bases, with 15 bases between. CDR3 DNA: TGCAGCGTAGCCGGGGACATTAGCTATGGCTACACCTTC. Its protein product is CSVAGDISYGYTF.

The chain uses TRBV18 and TRBJ2-3; 9 nucleotides align to TRBD2. V was pared by 3 bases and J by 2 bases, with 3 bases of the junction left unmatched. This CDR3 is built from 15 residues. Per the germline V gene, CDR1 is KGHSH and CDR2 is LQKENI. DNA of the CDR3: TGTGCCAGCTCACCGTCTAGCGGGACCACAGATACGCAGTATTTT. It encodes CASSPSSGTTDTQYF. Full variable domain (missing parts from reference TRBV18 and TRBJ2-3): NAGVMQNPRHLVRRRGQEARLRCSPMKGHSHVYWYRQLPEEGLKFMVYLQKENIIDESGMPKERFSAEFPKEGPSILRIQQVVRGDSAAYFCASSPSSGTTDTQYFGPGTRLTVL.

This chain uses TRBV19 with TRBJ2-7; 11 nucleotides line up with TRBD2. The CDR3 has 14 residues. The J segment lost 6 bases and the V segment lost 7 bases, leaving 8 bases of the junction unmatched. Per the germline V gene, CDR1 is LNHDA and CDR2 is SQIVND (reference sequence). CDR3 region: CASTTSGSDGEQYF. CDR3 sequence (DNA): TGTGCCAGTACCACTAGCGGGAGTGACGGCGAGCAGTACTTC.

This clone was counted once. The chain has TRBV5-6 and TRBJ1-2; perhaps TRBD1 as D (5 bases). Trimming stripped 4 bases from V and 3 bases from J, with 13 bases between. Looked up from germline, CDR1 is SGHDT and CDR2 is YYEEEE. The CDR3 is 14 amino acids. CDR3 nucleotides: TGTGCCAGCAGCCATCCCGGGGGGGACTATGGCTACACCTTC. Protein: CASSHPGGDYGYTF.

The chain couples TRBV24-1 to TRBJ1-4, with D perhaps TRBD1 (5 bases). V was shortened by 11 bases and J by 3 bases, with 18 bases between the two germline ends. This CDR3 has 15 amino acids. CDR1 and CDR2 from the germline V gene are KGHDR and SFDVKD. The CDR3 here is CAIRRRGLANEKLFF. CDR3 DNA sequence: TGTGCCATACGGCGAAGGGGATTGGCTAATGAAAAACTGTTTTTT.

V is TRBV5-4 and J is TRBJ1-6, with TRBD1 matching over 7 bases. After removal of 4 bases from V and 10 bases from J, the junction contained 11 bases not matched to a gene. The CDR3 is made up of 15 amino acids. Germline V gives CDR1 SGHNT, CDR2 YYREEE (reference sequence). CDR3 DNA sequence: TGTGCCAGCAGCCCCAGAGAGACAGGGACCTCACCCCTCCACTTT. Translation: CASSPRETGTSPLHF.

This chain connects TRBV28 to TRBJ1-1, with a tentative D call TRBD1 (6 bases). Trimming took off 5 bases at V and 4 bases at J, with 14 bases between the two ends. Germline CDR1 reads MDHEN; CDR2 reads SYDVKM. The CDR3 is 14 residues long. CDR3 sequence: CASSVQGRSTEAFF. In DNA form, the CDR3 reads TGTGCCAGCAGTGTACAGGGTAGAAGCACTGAAGCTTTCTTT. Filled out from reference TRBV28 and TRBJ1-1, the complete variable domain reads DVKVTQSSRYLVKRTGEKVFLECVQDMDHENMFWYRQDPGLGLRLIYFSYDVKMKEKGDIPEGYSVSREKKERFSLILESASTNQTSMYLCASSVQGRSTEAFFGQGTRLTVV.

The J gene is TRBJ2-3, the V gene TRBV6-5; TRBD2 matches at 13 bases. Losses at the gene ends were 4 bases for V and 4 bases for J; bases not matched to a gene: 5. Per the germline V gene, CDR1 is MNHEY and CDR2 is SVGAGI. The CDR3 is made up of 16 amino acids. The CDR3 protein is CASSSRTSGSSDTQYF. CDR3 nucleotide sequence: TGTGCCAGCAGTTCCCGGACTAGCGGGAGCTCAGATACGCAGTATTTT.

The rearrangement joins TRBV4-1 to TRBJ2-2, with 7 bases that match TRBD2. V lost 3 bases and J lost 5; bases outside the gene matches: 12. The CDR3 has 17 amino acids. Germline CDR1 reads MGHRA; CDR2 reads YSYEKL. The CDR3 reads CASSHRRGTGGTGELFF. The CDR3 bases are TGCGCCAGCAGCCACCGCAGAGGGACCGGGGGGACCGGGGAGCTGTTTTTT.

This chain uses TRBV6-5 with TRBJ2-5; D is undetermined. The V gene lost 6 bases and the J gene lost 3 bases, with 17 bases spanning the gap. Germline values: CDR1 MNHEY, CDR2 SVGAGI. The CDR3 has 15 amino acids. The CDR3 region has the DNA TGTGCCAGCAGCCGCCGACGACTTGTGGAAGAGACCCAGTACTTC. Amino acids: CASSRRRLVEETQYF.

V and J are TRBV6-5 and TRBJ1-1; 7 bases line up with TRBD1. The CDR3 runs 13 residues. V dropped 4 bases and J dropped 4; count of bases not matched to a gene: 3. Per the germline V gene, CDR1 is MNHEY and CDR2 is SVGAGI. The CDR3 loop is CASSFQGGTEAFF. Written as DNA, the CDR3 is TGTGCCAGCAGTTTCCAGGGGGGCACTGAAGCTTTCTTT.

V is TRBV27 and J is TRBJ2-1, with 7 bases matching TRBD1. The germline V gene has CDR1 MNHEY and CDR2 SMNVEV (reference sequence). The CDR3 covers 14 residues. Trimming removed 4 bases from V and 8 bases from J; junction bases left unmatched: 8. DNA of the CDR3: TGTGCCAGCAGTTCTCAACAGGGGATACATGAGCAGTTCTTC. Protein product: CASSSQQGIHEQFF.

The J gene is TRBJ1-5, the V gene TRBV7-2; maybe TRBD1 (6 bases). The germline CDR1 and CDR2 sequences are SGHTA and FQGNSA. This CDR3 has 14 amino acids. Trimming took 2 bases from V and 6 from J, leaving 11 bases between them. CDR3 nucleotide sequence: TGTGCCAGCAGCTTAACAGGGTCGGGTCAGCCCCAGCATTTT. Translating it yields CASSLTGSGQPQHF.

The chain joins TRBV11-2 to TRBJ2-2; 10 nucleotides align to TRBD2. The germline V gene encodes CDR1 SGHAT and CDR2 FQNNGV. The length of the CDR3 is 18 residues. V dropped 4 bases and J dropped 4; count of bases not matched to a gene: 12. The CDR3 reads CASSSRLGSGRATGELFF. CDR3 bases: TGTGCCAGCAGCTCCCGCTTGGGGAGCGGGAGGGCCACCGGGGAGCTGTTTTTT.

This rearrangement joins TRBV3-1 (or the pseudogene TRBV3-2) to TRBJ2-5; 8 bases match TRBD2. The V segment lost 1 base and the J segment 5 bases; nucleotides outside the gene matches: 9. The CDR3 consists of 16 residues. Per germline, CDR1 LGHDT and CDR2 YNNKEL (reference sequence). The CDR3 sequence is CASSQVRAGVGETQYF. The CDR3 DNA reads TGTGCCAGCAGCCAAGTCCGAGCGGGGGTCGGGGAGACCCAGTACTTC.

The chain combines TRBV5-4 with TRBJ2-1; 11 nucleotides line up with TRBD2. The CDR3 loop spans 18 amino acids. From germline, CDR1 is SGHNT and CDR2 YYREEE (reference sequence). The V gene end was trimmed by 1 base and the J gene end by 5 bases; junction bases not matched to a gene: 11. CDR3 DNA sequence: TGTGCCAGCAGCTTGTTACTAGCGGGAGATGGGGTCAACAATGAGCAGTTCTTC. Encoded protein: CASSLLLAGDGVNNEQFF.

V usage is TRBV5-1 and J usage is TRBJ2-6; unclear D gene. CDR1 is SGHRS, CDR2 YFSETQ, per germline. The V gene lost 2 bases and the J gene lost 2 bases, with 5 bases spanning the gap. CDR3 size: 14 residues. For the CDR3, the DNA is TGCGCCAGCAGCTTCCTAGCTGGGGCCAACGTCCTGACTTTC. Its protein product is CASSFLAGANVLTF.

This clone was counted once. The V and J genes are TRBV30 and TRBJ2-5, with 8 positions matching TRBD1. The V gene end was trimmed by 7 bases and the J gene end by 5 bases; junction bases not matched to a gene: 6. The CDR3 is 12 amino acids. Germline values: CDR1 GTSNPN, CDR2 SVGIG (reference sequence). Here the CDR3 reads CAYGQGMETQYF. DNA of the CDR3: TGTGCCTACGGACAGGGAATGGAGACCCAGTACTTC.

This CDR3 is CASSSPGQDLSNQPQHF. The DNA of the CDR3 is TGCGCCAGCAGCTCCCCGGGACAGGACTTGAGCAATCAGCCCCAGCATTTT. The rearrangement joins TRBV4-1 to TRBJ1-5; TRBD1 matches 8 bases. Looked up from germline, CDR1 is MGHRA and CDR2 is YSYEKL. Trimming cost V 5 bases and J 1 base; bases outside gene matches: 10. This CDR3 comprises 17 residues.

V gene TRBV7-9 combines with J gene TRBJ2-6; no definite D call. The CDR3 is 15 amino acids. Germline V CDR1 and CDR2: SEHNR, FQNEAQ (reference sequence). V lost 5 bases, J lost 1 base, and 9 bases lay in between. CDR3 coding DNA: TGTGCCAGCAGCCCGCCGGGTTCTGGGGCCAACGTCCTGACTTTC. Protein sequence: CASSPPGSGANVLTF.

This clone was detected only once. J is TRBJ2-7 and V is TRBV7-9; a weak D match, TRBD1 (6 bases). The V gene's germline CDR1 is SEHNR and CDR2 FQNEAQ (reference sequence). The CDR3 is 13 residues long. The germline V and J ends were trimmed by 5 bases and 6 bases, with 14 bases remaining between them. The CDR3 protein is CASSQVGAFEQYF. CDR3 nucleotide sequence: TGTGCCAGCAGCCAAGTGGGGGCTTTCGAGCAGTACTTC.

The chain carries TRBV29-1 and TRBJ1-1; D is ambiguous. The CDR3 has 13 amino acids. The V gene lost 6 bases and the J gene lost 1 base, with 12 bases spanning the gap. Germline loops: CDR1 SQVTM, CDR2 ANQGSEA. The CDR3, as DNA: TGCAGCGTAACGACTAGGGCGAACACTGAAGCTTTCTTT. This sequence encodes CSVTTRANTEAFF.

The rearrangement joins TRBV18 to TRBJ2-7; 10 bases map to TRBD1. V shed 3 bases and J 2 bases; nucleotides not matched to a gene: 4. CDR1 is KGHSH, CDR2 LQKENI, per germline. The CDR3 consists of 15 residues. CDR3 protein: CASSPGQGVTYEQYF. In DNA, the CDR3 is TGTGCCAGCTCACCCGGACAGGGGGTAACCTACGAGCAGTACTTC.